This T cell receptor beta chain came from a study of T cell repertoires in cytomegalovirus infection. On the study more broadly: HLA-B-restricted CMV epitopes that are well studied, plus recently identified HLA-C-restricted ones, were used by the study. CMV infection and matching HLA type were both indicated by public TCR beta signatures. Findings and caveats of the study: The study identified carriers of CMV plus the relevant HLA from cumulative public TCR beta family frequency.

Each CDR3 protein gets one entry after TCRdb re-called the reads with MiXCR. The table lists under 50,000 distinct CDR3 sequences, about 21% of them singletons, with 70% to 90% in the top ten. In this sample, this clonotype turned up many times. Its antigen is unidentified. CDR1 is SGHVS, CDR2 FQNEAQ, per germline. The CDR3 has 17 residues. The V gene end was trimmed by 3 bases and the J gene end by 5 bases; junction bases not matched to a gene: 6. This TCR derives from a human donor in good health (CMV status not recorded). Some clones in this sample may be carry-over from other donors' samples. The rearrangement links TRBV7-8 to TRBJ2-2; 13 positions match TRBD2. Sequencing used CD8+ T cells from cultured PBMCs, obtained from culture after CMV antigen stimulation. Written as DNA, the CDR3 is TGTGCCAGCAGCTTGACTAGCGGGAGGATGCGGACCGGGGAGCTGTTTTTT. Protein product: CASSLTSGRMRTGELFF.